This entry describes one T cell receptor (beta chain). Its antigen is not identified. This entry is derived from a study of CXCR3-negative and CXCR3-positive naive CD8 T cells. UMI-labeled 5' RACE TRB cDNA libraries were prepared from the cells. Each CDR3 protein gets one entry in TCRdb, which reprocessed the 5' RACE reads and gives no DNA. The sample has over 70,000 distinct CDR3 sequences, and its top ten clones hold nearly 0.85%. Study-wide points: TRB CDR3s of CXCR3-positive naive cells were more hydrophobic than those of CXCR3-negative naive cells.

This CDR3 has 14 amino acids. Germline V gene sequence: CDR1 DFQATT, CDR2 SNEGSKA (reference sequence). Input material: naive CXCR3+ CD8+ T cells from blood. Subset here: CD45RO-CCR7+CD27+CD95- naive CD8+ T cells expressing CXCR3 (TNR3+). The V and J genes are TRBV20-1 and TRBJ1-1. This TCR derives from a human donor in good health. Some clones in this sample may be carry-over from other donors' samples. CDR3: CSANRDGRYTEAFF.